These T cell receptor beta chains were read from a single sample in a study of cytomegalovirus exposure and HLA in healthy donors. The data were produced by immunoSEQ multiplex PCR, yet TCRdb's version contains in-frame clones alone and is incomplete. The table gives fewer than 45,000 clones; the top ten clones make up around 1.8% of it. Sequencing was carried out using PBMCs. The receptors were gathered from a woman in her 30s in good health and CMV-seronegative. Each CDR3 is given without its conserved first and last residue. D genes are given only for firm matches.

j_gene,v_gene,d_gene,CDR3aa
TRBJ1-1,TRBV7-2,-,ASRRRGNTEAF
TRBJ2-7,TRBV28,TRBD1,ASSARQGNYEQY
TRBJ2-2,TRBV11-2,-,GTSWGGGTGELF
TRBJ2-7,TRBV30,TRBD2,AWSEGLAGPGEQY
TRBJ2-7,TRBV10-3,TRBD1,AISESGQGSSYEQY
TRBJ2-7,TRBV7-2,TRBD2,ASSSSGLAGHEQY
TRBJ1-4,TRBV6-1,TRBD1,ASSGGQENEKLF
TRBJ2-7,TRBV5-5,-,ASSFAGQPRTPQY
TRBJ2-1,TRBV27,-,ASSLLAILASEQF
TRBJ2-1,TRBV4-1,-,ASSQGLVRNEQF
TRBJ2-1,TRBV28,TRBD2,ASSLAGGPQNEQF
TRBJ1-5,TRBV30,TRBD1,AWSRDRGYSNQPQH
TRBJ2-5,TRBV18,TRBD2,ASSPIAGLTLGETQY
TRBJ2-7,TRBV7-4,TRBD2,ASSPRGGPEQY
TRBJ1-1,TRBV15,-,ATSRGSVPEAF
TRBJ1-2,TRBV7-9,TRBD1,ASSLTPRTGRTYGYT
TRBJ1-1,TRBV10-3,-,AISEEGDWNTEAF
TRBJ1-1,TRBV28,TRBD1,ASGQGGTGNTEAF
TRBJ2-2,TRBV9,-,ASSVELNTGELF
TRBJ2-6,TRBV29-1,-,SVEGLSEANVLT
TRBJ2-7,TRBV6-6,TRBD1,ASRDRTGGVYEQY
TRBJ2-7,TRBV4-2,TRBD2,ASSRTSLAGQSSYEQY
TRBJ2-7,TRBV29-1,-,SVAGGGSYEQY
TRBJ2-7,TRBV5-6,-,ASSPTGSSYEQY
TRBJ2-3,TRBV20-1,-,SARHGDTQY
TRBJ2-2,TRBV19,-,ASYQGGTNTGELF
TRBJ1-1,TRBV18,-,ASSPRDEGEAF
TRBJ2-1,TRBV6-5,TRBD2,ASSLGTSGSNEQF
TRBJ2-1,TRBV6-4,-,ASSDSPGAYNEQF
TRBJ2-1,TRBV4-2,TRBD2,ASSQEGLAGGGQF
TRBJ1-1,TRBV25-1,TRBD1,ASSEGTGRNTEAF
TRBJ2-7,TRBV14,TRBD1,ASSPGQGAYEQY
TRBJ2-6,TRBV29-1,-,SVETATGANVLT
TRBJ2-1,TRBV28,TRBD2,ASRTSGKDNEQF
TRBJ2-1,TRBV9,-,ASSAGQLSYNEQF
TRBJ2-7,TRBV6-5,-,ASRLVLGGEQY
TRBJ2-1,TRBV30,TRBD2,AWSPLAGEQF
TRBJ2-3,TRBV4-3,-,ASSQDRAGTQY
TRBJ2-7,TRBV5-6,TRBD1,ASRGQGAPSNYEQY
TRBJ2-7,TRBV30,TRBD1,AWSSGTGFYEQY
TRBJ2-7,TRBV28,TRBD1,ASSSLRTGVFGYEQY
TRBJ2-5,TRBV4-3,-,ASSQELGAGVQY
TRBJ2-1,TRBV5-4,TRBD2,ASSLDGGSLSYNEQF
TRBJ2-7,TRBV7-9,-,ASSQAGRGYEQY
TRBJ2-5,TRBV7-6,TRBD2,ASSASGGEETQY
TRBJ2-7,TRBV6-1,-,ASNGGYEQY
TRBJ2-1,TRBV4-2,TRBD1,ASSKEGTGQF
TRBJ1-5,TRBV27,-,ASRTRADRNQPQH
TRBJ1-1,TRBV27,-,ASAPGIMNTEAF
TRBJ2-5,TRBV4-1,-,ASSQDERGQQTQY